This T cell receptor beta chain was obtained from a study of human T cells and chemical hapten exposure. Study results and limitations: The study found that DPC sensitization did not change TCRs above 1 in 1000 frequency. There were significantly more large CDR3 similarity clusters among expanded TCRs than among controls.

V was pared by 4 bases and J by 3 bases, with 8 bases of the junction left unmatched. Germline V gene lookup returns CDR1 MDHEN and CDR2 SYDVKM. This CDR3 comprises 15 residues. This clonotype was picked up many times. Its antigen is undetermined. The time point denotes: pre-sensitization, week 0. Treatment specified: therapeutic diphenylcyclopropenone sensitization with weekly scalp DPC. A single record per CDR3 protein comes from TCRdb applying MiXCR to the RACE reads. The sample has about 98,000 distinct CDR3 sequences; 9.5% to 14% are singletons. The TCR sequence derives from a woman in her sixties with alopecia areata. Some clones in this sample may be carry-over from other donors' samples. The chain employs TRBV28 and TRBJ2-7; TRBD1 aligns across 8 bases. This material consisted of whole blood, taken in connection with sensitization to the hapten diphenylcyclopropenone (DPC). The CDR3 is CASSSLRTGNYEQYF. The CDR3 nucleotides are TGTGCCAGCAGTTCTCTTAGGACAGGGAACTACGAGCAGTACTTC.